Listed below are T cell receptor beta chains from one sample, sequenced in a study of cytotoxic CD8 clonotypes in ibrutinib-treated CLL. This table comes from immunoSEQ multiplex PCR, and its TCRdb copy is limited to in-frame clones, with some not included. The sample carries about 50,000 clones, around 60% recorded once. The sequencing used PBMCs, collected after 24 months of ibrutinib treatment. Every receptor here comes from a human donor with chronic lymphocytic leukemia. The CDR3 runs from the conserved cysteine through the conserved F or W. Each record gives: CDR3 protein, CDR3 DNA, V gene, J gene, D gene, clone size. The D gene is left open where the match is weak. Not every row has a clone size; where given, it reads once, few, many or a size class.

CASSRGPGRGAEQYF	TGTGCCAGCAGCCGGGGCCCGGGACGGGGGGCCGAGCAGTACTTC	TRBV5-6	TRBJ2-7	.	.
CASSSRGETQYF	TGTGCCAGCAGTTCCCGGGGAGAGACCCAGTACTTC	TRBV2	TRBJ2-5	.	.
CASSEMAGGGVSTDTQYF	TGTGCCAGCAGTGAAATGGCCGGCGGGGGCGTTAGCACAGATACGCAGTATTTT	TRBV6-1	TRBJ2-3	.	few
CASSPEVANVLTF	TGCGCCAGCAGCCCGGAGGTGGCCAACGTCCTGACTTTC	TRBV5-1	TRBJ2-6	.	.
CASALTSGGGNEQFF	TGCGCCAGCGCCCTTACTAGCGGGGGTGGAAATGAGCAGTTCTTC	TRBV5-1	TRBJ2-1	TRBD2	.
CSVLTPGTGGRNEQYF	TGCAGCGTCTTGACCCCCGGGACAGGGGGCAGAAACGAGCAGTACTTC	TRBV29-1	TRBJ2-7	TRBD1	.
CASSIQGRATNEKLFF	TGTGCCAGTAGTATACAAGGCCGTGCAACTAATGAAAAACTGTTTTTT	TRBV19	TRBJ1-4	.	.
CASSQGAGGDSPLHF	TGTGCCAGCAGCCAGGGGGCAGGGGGGGATTCACCCCTCCACTTT	TRBV9	TRBJ1-6	TRBD1	.
CASSIISGTGSNQPQHF	TGTGCCAGTAGTATCATTTCAGGGACGGGGAGCAATCAGCCCCAGCATTTT	TRBV19	TRBJ1-5	.	once
CASSLRRQETQYF	TGTGCCAGCAGCTTAAGGAGACAAGAGACCCAGTACTTC	TRBV27	TRBJ2-5	.	.
CASSEYQGQGNYGYTF	TGTGCCAGCAGTGAATATCAAGGACAGGGGAACTATGGCTACACCTTC	TRBV6-1	TRBJ1-2	TRBD1	.
CASTMDRGQGYTF	TGTGCCAGCACCATGGACAGGGGGCAGGGCTACACCTTC	TRBV27	TRBJ1-2	TRBD1	many
CASSPDRTYNEQFF	TGTGCCAGCTCACCGGACAGAACCTACAATGAGCAGTTCTTC	TRBV18	TRBJ2-1	.	once
CASSQSQGDTQYF	TGTGCCAGCAGCCAGTCACAGGGCGATACGCAGTATTTT	TRBV4-2	TRBJ2-3	.	.
CASSFRQAPNTGELFF	TGTGCCAGCAGCTTTAGACAGGCCCCGAACACCGGGGAGCTGTTTTTT	TRBV11-1	TRBJ2-2	.	.
CASSLGQFSYEQYF	TGTGCCAGCAGCTTAGGGCAGTTCTCCTACGAGCAGTACTTC	TRBV11-2	TRBJ2-7	.	.
CASSLTGVGGNTIYF	TGTGCCAGCAGTCTGACAGGGGTAGGGGGAAACACCATATATTTT	TRBV6-1	TRBJ1-3	TRBD1	.
CASRLGGEAFF	TGCGCCAGCCGTCTGGGCGGTGAAGCTTTCTTT	TRBV5-1	TRBJ1-1	.	few
CASSPGQTHYEQYF	TGTGCCAGCAGCCCCGGACAGACCCATTACGAGCAGTACTTC	TRBV14	TRBJ2-7	.	few
CASSLASQGGTDTQYF	TGTGCCAGCAGCTTAGCGTCACAGGGGGGCACAGATACGCAGTATTTT	TRBV7-6	TRBJ2-3	TRBD1	once
CASSGGGRGNQPQHF	TGTGCAAGTAGCGGGGGAGGAAGGGGCAATCAGCCCCAGCATTTT	TRBV19	TRBJ1-5	.	.
CASSYGTGDEKLFF	TGCGCCAGCAGCTATGGGACAGGGGACGAAAAACTGTTTTTT	TRBV5-1	TRBJ1-4	TRBD1	few
CASSSTVTNEKLFF	TGTGCCAGCAGTTCGACGGTCACTAATGAAAAACTGTTTTTT	TRBV6-5	TRBJ1-4	.	.